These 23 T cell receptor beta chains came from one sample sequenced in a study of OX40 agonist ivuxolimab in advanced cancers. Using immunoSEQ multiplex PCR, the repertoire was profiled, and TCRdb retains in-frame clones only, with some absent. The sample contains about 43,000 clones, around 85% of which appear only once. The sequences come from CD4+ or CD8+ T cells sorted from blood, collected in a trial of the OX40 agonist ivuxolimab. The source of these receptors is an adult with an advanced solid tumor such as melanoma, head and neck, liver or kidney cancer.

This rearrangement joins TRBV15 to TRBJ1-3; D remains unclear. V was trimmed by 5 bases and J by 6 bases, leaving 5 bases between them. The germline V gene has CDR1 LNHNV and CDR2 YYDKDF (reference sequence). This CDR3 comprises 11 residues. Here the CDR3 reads CATSGTNTIYF. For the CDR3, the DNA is TGTGCCACCAGCGGCACAAACACCATATATTTT.

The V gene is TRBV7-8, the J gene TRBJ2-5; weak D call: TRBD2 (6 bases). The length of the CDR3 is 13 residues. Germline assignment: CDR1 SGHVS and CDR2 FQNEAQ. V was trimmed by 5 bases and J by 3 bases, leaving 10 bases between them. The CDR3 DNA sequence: TGTGCCAGCAGCCCCCCGGGAGAAGAGACCCAGTACTTC. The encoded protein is CASSPPGEETQYF. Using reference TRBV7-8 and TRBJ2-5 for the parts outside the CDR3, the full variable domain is GAGVSQSPRYKVAKRGQDVALRCDPISGHVSLFWYQQALGQGPEFLTYFQNEAQLDKSGLPSDRFFAERPEGSVSTLKIQRTQQEDSAVYLCASSPPGEETQYFGPGTRLLVL.

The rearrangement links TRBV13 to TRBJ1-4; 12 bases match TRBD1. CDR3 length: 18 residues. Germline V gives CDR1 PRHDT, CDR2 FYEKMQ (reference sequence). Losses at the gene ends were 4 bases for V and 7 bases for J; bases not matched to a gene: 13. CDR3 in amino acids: CASSSRGGQGARGEKLFF. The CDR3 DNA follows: TGTGCCAGCAGCTCTCGAGGGGGACAGGGGGCGCGTGGTGAAAAACTGTTTTTT. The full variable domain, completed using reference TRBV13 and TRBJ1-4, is AAGVIQSPRHLIKEKRETATLKCYPIPRHDTVYWYQQGPGQDPQFLISFYEKMQSDKGSIPDRFSAQQFSDYHSELNMSSLELGDSALYFCASSSRGGQGARGEKLFFGSGTQLSVL.

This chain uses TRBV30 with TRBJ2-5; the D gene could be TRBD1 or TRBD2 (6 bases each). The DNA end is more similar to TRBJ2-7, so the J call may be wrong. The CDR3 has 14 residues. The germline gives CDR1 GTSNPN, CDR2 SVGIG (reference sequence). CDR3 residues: CAWSKGGLLYEQYF. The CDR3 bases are TGTGCCTGGAGTAAGGGGGGCCTCCTTTACGAGCAGTACTTC.

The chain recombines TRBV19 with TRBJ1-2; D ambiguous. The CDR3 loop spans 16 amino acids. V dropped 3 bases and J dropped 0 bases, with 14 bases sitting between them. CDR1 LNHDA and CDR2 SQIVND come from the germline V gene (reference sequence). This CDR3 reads CASSMDGFMSNYGYTF. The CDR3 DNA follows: TGTGCCAGTAGTATGGACGGCTTCATGTCTAACTATGGCTACACCTTC.

This CDR3 is CASSKTSGTDNEQFF. In nucleotides, the CDR3 is TGTGCCAGCAGCAAGACTAGCGGGACCGACAATGAGCAGTTCTTC. J is TRBJ2-1 and V is TRBV7-9; 11 positions agree with TRBD2. Germline V gene lookup returns CDR1 SEHNR and CDR2 FQNEAQ (reference sequence). CDR3 size: 15 residues. Losses at the gene ends were 5 bases for V and 5 bases for J; bases not matched to a gene: 5.

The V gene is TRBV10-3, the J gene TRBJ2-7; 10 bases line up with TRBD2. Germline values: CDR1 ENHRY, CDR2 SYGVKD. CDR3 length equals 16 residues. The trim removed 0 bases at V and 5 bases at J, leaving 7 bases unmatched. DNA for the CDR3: TGTGCCATCAGTGAGTCTGCAAGCGGGGGGGCCAACGAGCAGTACGTC. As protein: CAISESASGGANEQYV.

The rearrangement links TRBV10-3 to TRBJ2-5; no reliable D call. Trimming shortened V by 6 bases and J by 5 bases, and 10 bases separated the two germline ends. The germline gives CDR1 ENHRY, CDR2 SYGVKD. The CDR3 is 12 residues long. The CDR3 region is CAISALRETQYF. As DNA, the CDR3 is TGTGCCATCAGCGCGTTGAGGGAGACCCAGTACTTC.

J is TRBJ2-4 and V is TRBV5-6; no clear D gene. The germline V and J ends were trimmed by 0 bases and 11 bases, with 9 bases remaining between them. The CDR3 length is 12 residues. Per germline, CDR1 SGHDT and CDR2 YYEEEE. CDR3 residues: CASSLGSSFQYF. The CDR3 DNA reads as TGTGCCAGCAGCTTGGGCAGTAGTTTTCAGTACTTC.

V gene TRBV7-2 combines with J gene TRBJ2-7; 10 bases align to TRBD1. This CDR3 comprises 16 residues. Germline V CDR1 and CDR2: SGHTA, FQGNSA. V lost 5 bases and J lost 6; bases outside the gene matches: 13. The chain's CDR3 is CASSARTRGQGFEQYF. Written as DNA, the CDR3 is TGTGCCAGCAGCGCGAGAACGCGGGGACAGGGGTTCGAGCAGTACTTC. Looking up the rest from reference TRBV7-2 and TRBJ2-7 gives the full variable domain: GAGVSQSPSNKVTEKGKDVELRCDPISGHTALYWYRQSLGQGLEFLIYFQGNSAPDKSGLPSDRFSAERTGGSVSTLTIQRTQQEDSAVYLCASSARTRGQGFEQYFGPGTRLTVT.

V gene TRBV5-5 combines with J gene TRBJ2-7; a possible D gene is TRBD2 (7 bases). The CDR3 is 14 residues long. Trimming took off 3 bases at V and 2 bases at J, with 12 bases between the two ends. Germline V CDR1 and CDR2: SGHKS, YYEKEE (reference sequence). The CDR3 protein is CASSSGGLTYEQYF. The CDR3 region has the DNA TGTGCCAGCAGCTCCGGGGGGCTTACCTACGAGCAGTACTTC.

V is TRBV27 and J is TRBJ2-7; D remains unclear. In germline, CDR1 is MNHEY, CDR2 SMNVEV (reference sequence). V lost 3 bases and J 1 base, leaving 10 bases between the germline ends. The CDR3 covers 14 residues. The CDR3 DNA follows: TGTGCCAGCAGTTTCAGGCCGGTTTCCTACGAGCAGTACTTC. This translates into CASSFRPVSYEQYF.

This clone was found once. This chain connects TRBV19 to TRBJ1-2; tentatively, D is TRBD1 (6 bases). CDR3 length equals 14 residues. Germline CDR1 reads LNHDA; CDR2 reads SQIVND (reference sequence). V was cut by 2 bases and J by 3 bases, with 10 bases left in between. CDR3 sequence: CASSITGIDYGYTF. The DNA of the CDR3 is TGTGCCAGTAGTATAACAGGGATTGACTATGGCTACACCTTC.

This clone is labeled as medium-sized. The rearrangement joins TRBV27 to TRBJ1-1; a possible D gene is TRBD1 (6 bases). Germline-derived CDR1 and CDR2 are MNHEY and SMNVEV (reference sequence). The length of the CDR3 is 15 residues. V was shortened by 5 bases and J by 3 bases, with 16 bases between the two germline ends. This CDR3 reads CASSLQGMGHTEAFF. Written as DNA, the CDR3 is TGTGCCAGCAGTCTCCAGGGGATGGGACACACTGAAGCTTTCTTT.

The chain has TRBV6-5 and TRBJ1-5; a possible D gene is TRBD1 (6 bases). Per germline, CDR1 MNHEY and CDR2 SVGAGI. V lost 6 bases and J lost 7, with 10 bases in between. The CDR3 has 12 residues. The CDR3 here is CASRGAGQPQHF. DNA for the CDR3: TGTGCCAGCAGGGGGGCGGGGCAGCCCCAGCATTTT.

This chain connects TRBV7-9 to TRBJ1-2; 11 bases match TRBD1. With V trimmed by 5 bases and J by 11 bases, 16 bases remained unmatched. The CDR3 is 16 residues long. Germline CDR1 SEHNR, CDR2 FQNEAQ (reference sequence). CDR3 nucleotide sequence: TGTGCCAGCAGCCCGGGGGACAGGGGGGTTGATATGAGTTACACCTTC. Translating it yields CASSPGDRGVDMSYTF.

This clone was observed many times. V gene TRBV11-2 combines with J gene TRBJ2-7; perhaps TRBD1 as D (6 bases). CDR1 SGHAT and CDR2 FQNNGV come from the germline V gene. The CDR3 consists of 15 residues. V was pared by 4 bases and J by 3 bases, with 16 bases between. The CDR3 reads CASSSGRDTDYEQYF. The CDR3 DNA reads TGTGCCAGCAGCTCAGGCCGGGACACAGACTACGAGCAGTACTTC.

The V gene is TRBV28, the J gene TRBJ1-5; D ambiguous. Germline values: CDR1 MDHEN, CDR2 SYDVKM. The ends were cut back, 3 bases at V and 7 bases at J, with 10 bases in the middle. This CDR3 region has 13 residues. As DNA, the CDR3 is TGTGCCAGCAGTTTCCCCCCGGGGCAGCCCCAGCATTTT. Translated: CASSFPPGQPQHF.

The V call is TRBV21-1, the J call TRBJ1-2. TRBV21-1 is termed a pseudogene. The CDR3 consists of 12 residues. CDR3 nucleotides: TGTGCCAGACCCTTGATTCGCTATGGCTACACCTTC. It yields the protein CARPLIRYGYTF.

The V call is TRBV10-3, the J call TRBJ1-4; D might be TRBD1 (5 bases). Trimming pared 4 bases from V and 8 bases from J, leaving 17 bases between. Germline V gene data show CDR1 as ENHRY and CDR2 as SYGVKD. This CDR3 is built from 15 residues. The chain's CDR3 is CAISGGAGLEEKLFF. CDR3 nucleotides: TGTGCCATCAGTGGAGGGGCAGGGCTAGAGGAAAAACTGTTTTTT.

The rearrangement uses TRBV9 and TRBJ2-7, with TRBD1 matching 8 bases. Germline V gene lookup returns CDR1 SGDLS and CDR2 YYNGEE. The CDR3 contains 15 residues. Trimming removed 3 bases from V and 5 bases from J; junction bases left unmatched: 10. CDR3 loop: CASSAGTGLGDEQYF. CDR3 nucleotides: TGTGCCAGCAGCGCCGGGACAGGACTTGGGGACGAGCAGTACTTC. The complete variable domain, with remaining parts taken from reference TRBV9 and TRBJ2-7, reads DSGVTQTPKHLITATGQRVTLRCSPRSGDLSVYWYQQSLDQGLQFLIQYYNGEERAKGNILERFSAQQFPDLHSELNLSSLELGDSALYFCASSAGTGLGDEQYFGPGTRLTVT.

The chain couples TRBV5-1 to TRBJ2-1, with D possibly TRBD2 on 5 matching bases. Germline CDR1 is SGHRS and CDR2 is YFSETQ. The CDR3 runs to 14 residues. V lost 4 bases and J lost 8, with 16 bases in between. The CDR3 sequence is CASSNRYPGDEQFF. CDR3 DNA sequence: TGCGCCAGCAGCAATCGCTACCCCGGGGATGAGCAGTTCTTC.

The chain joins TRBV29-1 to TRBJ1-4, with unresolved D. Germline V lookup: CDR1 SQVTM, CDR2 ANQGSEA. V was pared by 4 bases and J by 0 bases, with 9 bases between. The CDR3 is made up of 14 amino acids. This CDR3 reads CSVASIATNEKLFF. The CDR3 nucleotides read TGCAGCGTTGCGAGTATTGCAACTAATGAAAAACTGTTTTTT. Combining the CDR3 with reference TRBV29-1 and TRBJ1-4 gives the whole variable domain SAVISQKPSRDICQRGTSLTIQCQVDSQVTMMFWYRQQPGQSLTLIATANQGSEATYESGFVIDKFPISRPNLTFSTLTVSNMSPEDSSIYLCSVASIATNEKLFFGSGTQLSVL.